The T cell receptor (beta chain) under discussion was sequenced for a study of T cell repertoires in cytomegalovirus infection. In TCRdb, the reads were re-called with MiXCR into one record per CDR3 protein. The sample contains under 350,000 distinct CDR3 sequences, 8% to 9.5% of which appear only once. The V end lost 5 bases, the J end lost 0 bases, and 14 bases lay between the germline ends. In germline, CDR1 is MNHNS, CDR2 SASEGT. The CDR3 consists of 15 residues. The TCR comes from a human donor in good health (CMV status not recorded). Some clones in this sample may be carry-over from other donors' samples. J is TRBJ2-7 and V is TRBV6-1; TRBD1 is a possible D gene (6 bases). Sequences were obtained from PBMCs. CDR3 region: CASSTSGQASYEQYF. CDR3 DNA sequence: TGTGCCAGCAGTACCTCGGGACAAGCCTCCTACGAGCAGTACTTC.